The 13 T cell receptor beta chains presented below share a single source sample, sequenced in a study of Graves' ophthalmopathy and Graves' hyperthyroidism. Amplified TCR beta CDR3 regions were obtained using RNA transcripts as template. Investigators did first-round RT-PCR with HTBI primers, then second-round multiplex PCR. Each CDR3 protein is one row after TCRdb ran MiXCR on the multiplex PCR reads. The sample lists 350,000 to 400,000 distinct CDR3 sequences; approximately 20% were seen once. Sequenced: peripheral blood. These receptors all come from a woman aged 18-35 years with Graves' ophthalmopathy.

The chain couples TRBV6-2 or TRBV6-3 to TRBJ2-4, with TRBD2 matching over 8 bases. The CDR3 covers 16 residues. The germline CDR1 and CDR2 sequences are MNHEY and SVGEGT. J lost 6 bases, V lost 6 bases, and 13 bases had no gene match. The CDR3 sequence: CASSQTSAYSTNIQYF. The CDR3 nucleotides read TGTGCCAGCAGCCAGACTAGCGCGTACTCCACAAACATTCAGTACTTC.

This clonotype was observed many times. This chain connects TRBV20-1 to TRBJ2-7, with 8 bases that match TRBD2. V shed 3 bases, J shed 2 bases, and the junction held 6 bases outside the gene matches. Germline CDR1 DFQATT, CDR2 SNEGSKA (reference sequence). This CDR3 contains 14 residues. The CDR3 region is CSASWRGETYEQYF. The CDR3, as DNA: TGCAGTGCTAGTTGGCGGGGGGAAACCTACGAGCAGTACTTC.

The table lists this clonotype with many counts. Written as DNA, the CDR3 is TGTGCCAGCAGTCCCAAGACAGGGGGCTTATCACCCCTCCACTTT. As protein: CASSPKTGGLSPLHF. The chain links TRBV27 to TRBJ1-6; 10 bases agree with TRBD1. The CDR3 totals 15 residues. Germline trimming cut 5 bases from V and 10 bases from J; bases unmatched to any gene: 8. Germline assignment: CDR1 MNHEY and CDR2 SMNVEV (reference sequence).

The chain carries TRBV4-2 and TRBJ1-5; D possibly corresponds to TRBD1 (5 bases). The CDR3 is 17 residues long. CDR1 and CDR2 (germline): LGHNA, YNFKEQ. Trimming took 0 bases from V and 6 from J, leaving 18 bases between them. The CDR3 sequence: CASSQDQQTVNVQPQHF. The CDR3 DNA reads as TGTGCCAGCAGCCAAGATCAACAGACAGTAAACGTTCAGCCCCAGCATTTT.

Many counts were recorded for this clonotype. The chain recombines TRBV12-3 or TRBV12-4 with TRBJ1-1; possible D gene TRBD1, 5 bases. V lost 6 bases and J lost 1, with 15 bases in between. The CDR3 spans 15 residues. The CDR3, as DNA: TGTGCCAGCAGCCGAGTAGGAGGGGCGAACACTGAAGCTTTCTTT. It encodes CASSRVGGANTEAFF.

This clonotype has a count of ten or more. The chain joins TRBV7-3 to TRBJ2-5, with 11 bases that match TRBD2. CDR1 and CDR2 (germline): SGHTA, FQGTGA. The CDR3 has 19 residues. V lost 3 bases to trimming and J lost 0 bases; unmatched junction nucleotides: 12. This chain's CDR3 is CASSFPGLAAWLYQETQYF. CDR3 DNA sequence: TGTGCCAGCAGCTTCCCGGGACTAGCGGCTTGGTTGTACCAAGAGACCCAGTACTTC. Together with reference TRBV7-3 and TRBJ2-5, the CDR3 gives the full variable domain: GAGVSQTPSNKVTEKGKYVELRCDPISGHTALYWYRQSLGQGPEFLIYFQGTGAADDSGLPNDRFFAVRPEGSVSTLKIQRTERGDSAVYLCASSFPGLAAWLYQETQYFGPGTRLLVL.

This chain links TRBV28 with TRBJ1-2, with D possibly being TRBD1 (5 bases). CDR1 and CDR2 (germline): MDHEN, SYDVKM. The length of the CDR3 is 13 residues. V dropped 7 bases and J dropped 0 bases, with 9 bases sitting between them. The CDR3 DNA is TGTGCCAGCAAGACAGATTCTAACTATGGCTACACCTTC. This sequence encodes CASKTDSNYGYTF.

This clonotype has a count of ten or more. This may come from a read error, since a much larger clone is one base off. The chain's CDR3 is CASSSSDRSYERYF. The DNA for the CDR3 is TGTGCCAGCAGTTCTAGCGACCGCTCCTACGAGCGGTACTTC. V is TRBV12-3 or TRBV12-4 and J is TRBJ2-7, with D possibly TRBD2 on 6 matching bases. The CDR3 has 14 amino acids.

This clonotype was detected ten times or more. This chain's CDR3 is CASPGPGGNQPQHF. The CDR3 region has the DNA TGTGCCAGCCCCGGCCCAGGTGGCAATCAGCCCCAGCATTTT. The chain is built from TRBV6-5 and TRBJ1-5; D is undetermined. Germline V gene sequence: CDR1 MNHEY, CDR2 SVGAGI. The V gene lost 8 bases and the J gene lost 2 bases, with 13 bases spanning the gap. The CDR3 is made up of 14 amino acids.

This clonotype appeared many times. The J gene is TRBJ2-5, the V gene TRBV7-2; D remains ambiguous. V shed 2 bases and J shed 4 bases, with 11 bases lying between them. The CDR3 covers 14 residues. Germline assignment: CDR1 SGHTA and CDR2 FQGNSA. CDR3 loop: CASSLTPFGETQYF. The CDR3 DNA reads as TGTGCCAGCAGCTTAACCCCCTTCGGAGAGACCCAGTACTTC.

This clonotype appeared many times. As DNA, the CDR3 is TGTGCCAGCAGCCAACAGGGGGGAGAGACCCAGTACTTC. Residues: CASSQQGGETQYF. V usage is TRBV11-2 and J usage is TRBJ2-5, with 8 positions matching TRBD1. This CDR3 is built from 13 residues. V gave up 5 bases and J gave up 4 bases; unmatched junction bases: 3. Germline loops: CDR1 SGHAT, CDR2 FQNNGV.

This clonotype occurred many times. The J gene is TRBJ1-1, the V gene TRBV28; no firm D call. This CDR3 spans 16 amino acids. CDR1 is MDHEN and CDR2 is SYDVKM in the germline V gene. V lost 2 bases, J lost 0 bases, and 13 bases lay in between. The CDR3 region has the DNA TGTGCCAGCAGTTTAGAGGCTATGCTGATGAACACTGAAGCTTTCTTT. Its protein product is CASSLEAMLMNTEAFF. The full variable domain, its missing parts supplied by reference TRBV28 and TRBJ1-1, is DVKVTQSSRYLVKRTGEKVFLECVQDMDHENMFWYRQDPGLGLRLIYFSYDVKMKEKGDIPEGYSVSREKKERFSLILESASTNQTSMYLCASSLEAMLMNTEAFFGQGTRLTVV.

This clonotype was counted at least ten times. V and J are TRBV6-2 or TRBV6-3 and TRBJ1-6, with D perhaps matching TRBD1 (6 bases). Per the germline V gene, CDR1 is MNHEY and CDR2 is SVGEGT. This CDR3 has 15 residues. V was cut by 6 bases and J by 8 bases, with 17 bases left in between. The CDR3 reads CASSPGTDRHSPLHF. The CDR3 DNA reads TGTGCCAGCAGCCCCGGGACGGACAGACATTCACCCCTCCACTTT.